The 18 T cell receptor beta chains given below trace back to one sample, sequenced in a study of blood T cell repertoires in COVID-19. Profiling relied on immunoSEQ multiplex PCR, and the TCRdb table lists in-frame clones only, not all of them. The sample has some 70,000 clones; approximately 91% are singletons. The sample taken for sequencing was peripheral blood. The receptors stem from a man aged 70 or older with active or convalescent COVID-19.

This sequence joins TRBV10-3 and TRBJ2-3, with 12 bases fitting TRBD2. Germline CDR1 and CDR2: ENHRY and SYGVKD. The CDR3 covers 15 residues. V shed 6 bases and J 0 bases; nucleotides not matched to a gene: 1. CDR3 in DNA: TGTGCCATCAGGGGGACTAGCGGGAGCACAGATACGCAGTATTTT. Amino acids: CAIRGTSGSTDTQYF.

The chain carries TRBV28 and TRBJ2-1; 7 bases fit TRBD1. Germline CDR1 and CDR2: MDHEN and SYDVKM. The V gene end was trimmed by 6 bases and the J gene end by 11 bases; junction bases not matched to a gene: 7. This CDR3 comprises 12 residues. The CDR3 DNA follows: TGTGCCAGCAGCTTCCAGGGGGTTAAGCAGTTCTTC. It specifies CASSFQGVKQFF.

This clone has a single count. The chain recombines TRBV6-6 with TRBJ2-2, with D perhaps TRBD2 (7 bases). CDR1 is MNHNY, CDR2 SVGAGI, per germline (reference sequence). V dropped 6 bases and J dropped 5 bases, with 16 bases sitting between them. This CDR3 spans 15 amino acids. DNA for the CDR3: TGTGCCAGCAGCCAGATGAGGGGGGGGACCGGGGAGCTGTTTTTT. Its protein is CASSQMRGGTGELFF.

The V and J genes are TRBV6-5 and TRBJ1-2; TRBD1 might be the D (6 bases). Germline V gives CDR1 MNHEY, CDR2 SVGAGI. The CDR3 loop spans 13 amino acids. Trimming removed 7 bases at V and 2 bases at J, with 11 bases between. CDR3 amino acids: CASNPGHNYGYTF. DNA for the CDR3: TGTGCCAGCAACCCGGGACACAACTATGGCTACACCTTC.

The rearrangement links TRBV7-8 to TRBJ2-3, with 12 positions matching TRBD2. Germline CDR1 reads SGHVS; CDR2 reads FQNEAQ. The V gene end was trimmed by 5 bases and the J gene end by 1 base; junction bases not matched to a gene: 7. This CDR3 is built from 17 residues. This chain's CDR3 is CASSRSSSGRGTDTQYF. CDR3 nucleotide sequence: TGTGCCAGCAGCCGTTCATCTAGCGGGAGGGGCACAGATACGCAGTATTTT.

The chain uses TRBV5-1 and TRBJ1-1, with 10 bases identical to TRBD1. The CDR3 length is 16 residues. V lost 2 bases, J lost 6 bases, and 10 bases stayed unmatched. Germline CDR1 SGHRS, CDR2 YFSETQ. The CDR3 here is CASSLSATGGKSEAFF. The DNA for the CDR3 is TGCGCCAGCAGCTTATCCGCGACAGGGGGCAAGTCTGAAGCTTTCTTT.

The rearrangement uses TRBV18 and TRBJ2-1; 8 nucleotides align to TRBD2. V was pared by 8 bases and J by 6 bases, with 6 bases of the junction left unmatched. Germline V CDR1 and CDR2: KGHSH, LQKENI. CDR3 size: 13 residues. The DNA of the CDR3 is TGTGCCAGCGCTACCGGGAGGGCCAATGAGCAGTTCTTC. This codes for CASATGRANEQFF.

This chain connects TRBV2 to TRBJ1-1; D not resolved. This CDR3 has 14 residues. With 9 bases removed from V and 1 base from J, the gap between germline ends came to 15 bases. CDR1 is SNHLY, CDR2 FYNNEI, per germline. The CDR3 loop reads CASVNGRGNTEAFF. As DNA, the CDR3 is TGTGCCAGTGTAAACGGACGGGGGAACACTGAAGCTTTCTTT.

The chain combines TRBV25-1 with TRBJ1-5; D is possibly TRBD1 (6 bases). CDR1 is MGHDK, CDR2 SYGVNS, per germline. This CDR3 region has 14 residues. Trimming took 6 bases from V and 6 from J, leaving 15 bases between them. The chain's CDR3 is CASSREGEGQPQHF. In DNA form, the CDR3 reads TGTGCCAGCAGCCGAGAGGGGGAAGGTCAGCCCCAGCATTTT.

The chain couples TRBV10-3 to TRBJ2-1; D gene uncertain. Germline V gene lookup returns CDR1 ENHRY and CDR2 SYGVKD. The CDR3 runs 15 residues. V lost 0 bases and J lost 0, with 6 bases in between. The CDR3 DNA reads TGTGCCATCAGTGAGTCGGCATACTCCTACAATGAGCAGTTCTTC. Encoded protein: CAISESAYSYNEQFF.

The chain employs TRBV21-1 and TRBJ2-3; the table's D call of TRBD2 was not tested on the DNA. TRBV21-1 counts as a pseudogene. This CDR3 is 18 amino acids long. The DNA for the CDR3 is TGTGCCAGCAGCAAAGGTGGGGGGTCCTCCTTGGGCACAGATACGCAGTATTTT. Its protein product is CASSKGGGSSLGTDTQYF.

Written as DNA, the CDR3 is TGTGCCATCAGTGAACAGGGTTTCGATCAGCCCCAGCATTTT. Its translation is CAISEQGFDQPQHF. This rearrangement joins TRBV10-3 to TRBJ1-5; D might be TRBD1 (6 bases). The CDR3 is 14 residues long. Looked up from germline, CDR1 is ENHRY and CDR2 is SYGVKD. Trimming took off 3 bases at V and 5 bases at J, with 11 bases between the two ends.

The chain is built from TRBV6-5 and TRBJ2-7; TRBD1 matches at 9 bases. Germline trimming cut 6 bases from V and 3 bases from J; bases unmatched to any gene: 6. Germline loops: CDR1 MNHEY, CDR2 SVGAGI. The CDR3 is 14 residues long. The CDR3, as DNA: TGTGCCAGCAGAGGGGACAGGGAGGACTACGAGCAGTACTTC. Amino acids: CASRGDREDYEQYF.

The V gene is TRBV28, the J gene TRBJ2-1; TRBD2 matches 10 bases. V gave up 6 bases and J gave up 7 bases; unmatched junction bases: 15. Germline CDR1 MDHEN, CDR2 SYDVKM. The CDR3 spans 17 residues. The CDR3 bases are TGTGCCAGCAGGGCCGTGTGGAGGCTAGCGGGAGTGAATGAGCAGTTCTTC. Its protein product is CASRAVWRLAGVNEQFF.

The V and J genes are TRBV28 and TRBJ1-1, with 10 positions matching TRBD1. The V segment lost 5 bases and the J segment 5 bases; nucleotides outside the gene matches: 14. This CDR3 has 17 amino acids. The germline gives CDR1 MDHEN, CDR2 SYDVKM. In DNA form, the CDR3 reads TGTGCCAGCAGTCCCCGGACAGGGGGATGGATAGGTACTGAAGCTTTCTTT. Its translation is CASSPRTGGWIGTEAFF.

This chain connects TRBV5-8 to TRBJ1-6; tentatively, D is TRBD1 (5 bases). The length of the CDR3 is 17 residues. Trimming removed 3 bases at V and 4 bases at J, with 17 bases between. Per the germline V gene, CDR1 is SGHTS and CDR2 is YDEGEE. CDR3 sequence: CASSSRDSTWYNSPLHF. In DNA form, the CDR3 reads TGTGCCAGCAGCTCCCGGGACTCTACCTGGTATAATTCACCCCTCCACTTT.

This chain joins TRBV7-8 and TRBJ2-7; 7 nucleotides match TRBD2. The CDR3 runs to 12 residues. Germline trimming cut 5 bases from V and 8 bases from J; bases unmatched to any gene: 6. Per germline, CDR1 SGHVS and CDR2 FQNEAQ. DNA of the CDR3: TGTGCCAGCAGCCCCCCTAGCGGAAAGCAGTACTTC. Its protein product is CASSPPSGKQYF. The whole variable domain, remainder taken from reference TRBV7-8 and TRBJ2-7, is GAGVSQSPRYKVAKRGQDVALRCDPISGHVSLFWYQQALGQGPEFLTYFQNEAQLDKSGLPSDRFFAERPEGSVSTLKIQRTQQEDSAVYLCASSPPSGKQYFGPGTRLTVT.

The chain links TRBV5-5 to TRBJ1-1; possibly TRBD1 for D (5 bases). The germline gives CDR1 SGHKS, CDR2 YYEKEE (reference sequence). The CDR3 is made up of 14 amino acids. The V end was cut by 4 bases, the J end by 5 bases, with 15 bases between. The CDR3 sequence: CASSLIAGGTEAFF. The CDR3 nucleotides are TGTGCCAGCAGCCTTATAGCGGGGGGGACTGAAGCTTTCTTT.